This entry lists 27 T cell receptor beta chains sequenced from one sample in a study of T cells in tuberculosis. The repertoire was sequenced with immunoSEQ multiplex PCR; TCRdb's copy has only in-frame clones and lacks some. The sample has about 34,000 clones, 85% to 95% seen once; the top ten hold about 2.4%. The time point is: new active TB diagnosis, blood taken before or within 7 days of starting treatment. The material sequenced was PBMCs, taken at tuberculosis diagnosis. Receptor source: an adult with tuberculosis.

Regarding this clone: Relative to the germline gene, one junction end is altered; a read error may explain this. The DNA for the CDR3 is TGTGCCAGCAGCTATACAAACAGTCCAATTCCAGACTTC. Its protein is CASSYTNSPIPDF. This rearrangement joins TRBV11-2 to TRBJ2-4; no firm D call. This CDR3 is 13 amino acids long. Looked up from germline, CDR1 is SGHAT and CDR2 is FQNNGV.

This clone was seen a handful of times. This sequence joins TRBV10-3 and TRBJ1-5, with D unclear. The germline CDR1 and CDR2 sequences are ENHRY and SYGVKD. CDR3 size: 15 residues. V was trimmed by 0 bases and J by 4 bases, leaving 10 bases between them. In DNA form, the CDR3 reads TGTGCCATCAGTGAGTCGACTTCCCTAAATCAGCCCCAGCATTTT. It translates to CAISESTSLNQPQHF.

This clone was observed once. The CDR3 nucleotides read TGTGCCAGTAGCCCAGGACAGGCTTTCTACGAGCAGTACTTC. It codes for CASSPGQAFYEQYF. J is TRBJ2-7 and V is TRBV19; 7 nucleotides line up with TRBD1. Germline V gene sequence: CDR1 LNHDA, CDR2 SQIVND (reference sequence). The CDR3 contains 14 residues. The V segment lost 6 bases and the J segment 3 bases; nucleotides outside the gene matches: 8.

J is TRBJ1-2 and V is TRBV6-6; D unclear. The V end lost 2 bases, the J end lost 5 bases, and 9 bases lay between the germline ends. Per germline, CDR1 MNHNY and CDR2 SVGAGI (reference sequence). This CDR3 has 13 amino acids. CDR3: CASSYKISYGYTF. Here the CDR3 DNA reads TGTGCCAGCAGTTACAAGATCAGTTATGGCTACACCTTC.

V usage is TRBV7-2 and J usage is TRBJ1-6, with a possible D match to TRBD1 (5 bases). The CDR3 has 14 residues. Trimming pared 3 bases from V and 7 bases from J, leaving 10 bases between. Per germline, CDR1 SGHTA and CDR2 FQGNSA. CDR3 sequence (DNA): TGTGCCAGCAGCTTTCAGGGATTGAATTCACCCCTCCACTTT. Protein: CASSFQGLNSPLHF.

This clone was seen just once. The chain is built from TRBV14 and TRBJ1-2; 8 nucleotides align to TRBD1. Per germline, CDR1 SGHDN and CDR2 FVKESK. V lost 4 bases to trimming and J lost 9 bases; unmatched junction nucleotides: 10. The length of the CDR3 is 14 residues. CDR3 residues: CASSRNRGESRYTF. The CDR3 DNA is TGTGCCAGCAGCCGGAACAGGGGGGAGAGTCGCTACACCTTC.

The CDR3 DNA sequence: TGTGCCAGCAGTGTCCTGGGGGGAACAGATACGCAGTATTTT. It specifies CASSVLGGTDTQYF. This chain links TRBV2 with TRBJ2-3; tentatively, D is TRBD2 (6 bases). The germline V gene encodes CDR1 SNHLY and CDR2 FYNNEI. The CDR3 loop spans 14 amino acids. The V gene lost 4 bases and the J gene lost 3 bases, with 11 bases spanning the gap.

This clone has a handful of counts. Written as DNA, the CDR3 is TGTGCCAGTAGTAGAGAATATCCTGAGCAGTTCTTC. Its translation: CASSREYPEQFF. V is TRBV19 and J is TRBJ2-1; no definite D call. Germline assignment: CDR1 LNHDA and CDR2 SQIVND (reference sequence). This CDR3 contains 12 residues. Trimming cost V 4 bases and J 9 bases, with 10 bases left between them.

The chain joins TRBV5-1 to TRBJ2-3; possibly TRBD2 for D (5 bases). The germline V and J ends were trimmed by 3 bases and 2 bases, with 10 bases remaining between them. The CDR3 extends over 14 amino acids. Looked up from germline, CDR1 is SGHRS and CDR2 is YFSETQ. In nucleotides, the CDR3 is TGCGCCAGCAGCTCCACCGGGAACACAGATACGCAGTATTTT. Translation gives CASSSTGNTDTQYF.

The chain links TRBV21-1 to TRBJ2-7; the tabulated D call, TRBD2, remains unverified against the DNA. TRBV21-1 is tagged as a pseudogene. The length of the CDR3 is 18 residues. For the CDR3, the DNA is TGTGCCAGCAGCAAAAGGGTGTGGCGGGGGGGCGTCTCCTACGAGCAGTACTTC. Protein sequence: CASSKRVWRGGVSYEQYF.

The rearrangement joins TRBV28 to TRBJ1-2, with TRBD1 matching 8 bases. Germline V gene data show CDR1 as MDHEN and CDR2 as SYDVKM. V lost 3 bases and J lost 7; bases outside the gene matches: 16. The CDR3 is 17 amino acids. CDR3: CASSFQISTGVSGGYTF. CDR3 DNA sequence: TGTGCCAGCAGTTTTCAAATTTCGACAGGGGTTTCGGGTGGCTACACCTTC.

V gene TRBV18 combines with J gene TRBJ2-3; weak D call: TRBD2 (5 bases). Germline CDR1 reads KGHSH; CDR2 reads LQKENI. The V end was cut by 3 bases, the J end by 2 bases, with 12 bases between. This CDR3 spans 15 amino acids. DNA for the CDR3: TGTGCCAGCTCACCTCAGCCGGGGTACACAGATACGCAGTATTTT. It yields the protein CASSPQPGYTDTQYF.

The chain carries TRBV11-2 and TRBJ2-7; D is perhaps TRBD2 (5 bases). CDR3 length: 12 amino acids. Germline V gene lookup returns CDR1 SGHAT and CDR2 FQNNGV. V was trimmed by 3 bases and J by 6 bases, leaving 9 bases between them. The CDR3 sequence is CASSFTTTEQYF. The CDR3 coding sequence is TGTGCCAGCAGCTTCACGACTACCGAGCAGTACTTC.

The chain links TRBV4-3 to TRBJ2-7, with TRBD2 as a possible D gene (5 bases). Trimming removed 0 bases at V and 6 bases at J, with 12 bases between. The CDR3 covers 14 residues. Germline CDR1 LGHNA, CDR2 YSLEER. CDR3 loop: CASSQESYRGEQYF. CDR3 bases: TGCGCCAGCAGCCAAGAGTCATATCGGGGCGAGCAGTACTTC.

In nucleotides, the CDR3 is TGTGCCAGCAGCGGGTCCGGGACTAGCGGGGGTTTGGTCCACGAGCAGTACTTC. It codes for CASSGSGTSGGLVHEQYF. This chain connects TRBV9 to TRBJ2-7; 14 bases match TRBD2. Germline CDR1 SGDLS, CDR2 YYNGEE. V trimming: 3 bases; J trimming: 5 bases; junction bases outside the gene matches: 13. This CDR3 spans 18 amino acids.

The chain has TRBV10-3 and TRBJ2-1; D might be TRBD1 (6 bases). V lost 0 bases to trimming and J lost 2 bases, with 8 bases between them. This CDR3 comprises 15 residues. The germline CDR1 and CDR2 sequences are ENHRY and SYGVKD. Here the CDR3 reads CAISESTGPYNEQFF. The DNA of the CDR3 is TGTGCCATCAGTGAGTCGACAGGCCCCTACAATGAGCAGTTCTTC.

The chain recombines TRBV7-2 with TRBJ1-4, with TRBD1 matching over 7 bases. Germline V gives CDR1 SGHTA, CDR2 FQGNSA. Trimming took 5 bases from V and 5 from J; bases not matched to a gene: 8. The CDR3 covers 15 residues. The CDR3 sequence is CASSRGGRDNEKLFF. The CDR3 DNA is TGTGCCAGCAGCCGAGGGGGCAGGGACAATGAAAAACTGTTTTTT.

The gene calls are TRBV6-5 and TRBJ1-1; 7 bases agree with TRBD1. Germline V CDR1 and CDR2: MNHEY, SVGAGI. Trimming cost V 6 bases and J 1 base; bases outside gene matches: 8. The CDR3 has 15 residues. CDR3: CASRPPTGRNTEAFF. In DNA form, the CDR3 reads TGTGCCAGCAGACCCCCGACAGGGAGGAACACTGAAGCTTTCTTT.

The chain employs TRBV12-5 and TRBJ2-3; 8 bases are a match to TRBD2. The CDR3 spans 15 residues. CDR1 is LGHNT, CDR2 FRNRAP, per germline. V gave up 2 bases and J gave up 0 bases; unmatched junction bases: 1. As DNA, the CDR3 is TGTGCTAGTGGTTTGAAGCGGGGGAGCACAGATACGCAGTATTTT. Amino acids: CASGLKRGSTDTQYF.

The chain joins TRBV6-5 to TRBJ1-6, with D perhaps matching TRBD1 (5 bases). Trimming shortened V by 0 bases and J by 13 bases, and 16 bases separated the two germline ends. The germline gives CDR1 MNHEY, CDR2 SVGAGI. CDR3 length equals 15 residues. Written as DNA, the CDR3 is TGTGCCAGCAGTTACTCGGCAGGGTCTCCGGTGCCCCTCCACTTT. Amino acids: CASSYSAGSPVPLHF.

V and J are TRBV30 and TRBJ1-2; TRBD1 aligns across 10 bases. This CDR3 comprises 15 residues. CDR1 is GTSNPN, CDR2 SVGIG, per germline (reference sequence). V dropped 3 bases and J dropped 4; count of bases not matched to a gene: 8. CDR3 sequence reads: CAWRWTGGLVYGYTF. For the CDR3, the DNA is TGTGCCTGGAGGTGGACAGGGGGATTAGTCTATGGCTACACCTTC.

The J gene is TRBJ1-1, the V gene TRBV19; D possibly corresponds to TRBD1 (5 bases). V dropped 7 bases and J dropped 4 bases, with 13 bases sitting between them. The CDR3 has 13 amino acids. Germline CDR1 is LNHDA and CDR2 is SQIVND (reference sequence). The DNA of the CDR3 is TGTGCCAGTACCCGGGGGGAGGCCACTGAAGCTTTCTTT. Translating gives CASTRGEATEAFF.

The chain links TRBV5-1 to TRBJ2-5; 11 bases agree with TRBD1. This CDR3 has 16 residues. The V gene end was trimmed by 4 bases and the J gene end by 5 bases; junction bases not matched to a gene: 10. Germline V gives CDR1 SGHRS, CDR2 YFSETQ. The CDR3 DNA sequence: TGCGCCAGCAGCGCCGGGACAGGGGGACTCTGGGAGACCCAGTACTTC. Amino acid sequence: CASSAGTGGLWETQYF. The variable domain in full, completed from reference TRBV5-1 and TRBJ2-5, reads KAGVTQTPRYLIKTRGQQVTLSCSPISGHRSVSWYQQTPGQGLQFLFEYFSETQRNKGNFPGRFSGRQFSNSRSEMNVSTLELGDSALYLCASSAGTGGLWETQYFGPGTRLLVL.

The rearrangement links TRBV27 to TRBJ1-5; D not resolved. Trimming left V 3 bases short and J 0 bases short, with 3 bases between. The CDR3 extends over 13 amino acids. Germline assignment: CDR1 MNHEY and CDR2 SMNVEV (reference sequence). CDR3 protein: CASSFSSNQPQHF. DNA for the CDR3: TGTGCCAGCAGTTTCTCTAGCAATCAGCCCCAGCATTTT.

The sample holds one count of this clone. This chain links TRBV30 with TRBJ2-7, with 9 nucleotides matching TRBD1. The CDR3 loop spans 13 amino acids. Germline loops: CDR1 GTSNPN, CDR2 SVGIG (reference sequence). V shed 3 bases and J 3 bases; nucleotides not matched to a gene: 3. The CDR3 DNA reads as TGTGCCTGGAGGGGACAGGGCCTCTACGAGCAGTACTTC. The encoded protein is CAWRGQGLYEQYF.

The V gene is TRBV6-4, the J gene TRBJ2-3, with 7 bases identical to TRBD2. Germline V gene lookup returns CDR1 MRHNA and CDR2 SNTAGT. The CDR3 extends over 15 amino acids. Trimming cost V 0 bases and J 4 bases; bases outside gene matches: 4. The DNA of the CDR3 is TGTGCCAGCAGTGACTCAGCGGGGCGCGCAGATACGCAGTATTTT. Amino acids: CASSDSAGRADTQYF.

DNA for the CDR3: TGTGCCAGCAGCTTGGAAGGAGTCACTGAAGCTTTCTTT. This encodes CASSLEGVTEAFF. The chain has TRBV5-6 and TRBJ1-1; D not resolved. The CDR3 spans 13 residues. Germline CDR1 is SGHDT and CDR2 is YYEEEE. V was clipped by 0 bases and J by 4 bases, with 7 bases between them.